This TCR beta chain was sequenced in a study of T cell responses to AZD1222 COVID-19 vaccine. Sequencing was performed with immunoSEQ multiplex PCR; in TCRdb, only in-frame clones are kept and a portion is missing. The sample has 100,000 to 150,000 clones; over 75% are singletons. CDR1 is SGHTS and CDR2 is YDEGEE in the germline V gene. J lost 4 bases, V lost 3 bases, and 7 bases had no gene match. This CDR3 spans 15 amino acids. The chain recombines TRBV5-8 with TRBJ1-1, with 9 bases identical to TRBD1. This clonotype was obtained from an adult in good health. Specimen: peripheral blood, collected on day 0 of AZD1222 vaccination. CDR3 coding DNA: TGTGCCAGCAGCTCACAGGGGGCGCGAAGCACTGAAGCTTTCTTT. As protein: CASSSQGARSTEAFF.